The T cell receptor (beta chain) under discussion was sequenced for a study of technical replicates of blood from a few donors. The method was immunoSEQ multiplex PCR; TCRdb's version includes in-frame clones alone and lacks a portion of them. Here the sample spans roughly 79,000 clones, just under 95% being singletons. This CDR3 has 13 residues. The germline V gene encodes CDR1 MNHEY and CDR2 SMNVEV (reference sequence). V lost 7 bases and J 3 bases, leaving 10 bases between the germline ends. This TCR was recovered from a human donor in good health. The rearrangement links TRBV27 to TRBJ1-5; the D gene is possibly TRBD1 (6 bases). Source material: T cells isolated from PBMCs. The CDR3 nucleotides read TGTGCCAGCACGGACAGTTACAATCAGCCCCAGCATTTT. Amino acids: CASTDSYNQPQHF.